A single sample gave rise to the 4 T cell receptor beta chains below, sequenced in a study of a mutant IDH1 vaccine in newly diagnosed glioma. The time point is: week 11, during vaccination. With topical imiquimod, each dose of the vaccine consisted of 300 ug of mutant IDH1 20-mer peptide. Here immunoSEQ multiplex PCR was the method, and the copy in TCRdb shows in-frame clones only, minus some. Of approximately 24,000 clones listed, around 73% were seen once; the top ten hold approximately 9.1%. The antigens these receptors bind are not known. Source: PBMCs, taken from a glioma patient whose treatment included an IDH1 peptide vaccine. These receptors all stem from a young woman with glioma.

CDR3 in amino acids: CASSYTGLAGKNIQYF. In DNA, the CDR3 is TGTGCCAGCAGTTACACGGGGCTGGCCGGAAAAAACATTCAGTACTTC. The chain joins TRBV6-5 to TRBJ2-4, with D possibly being TRBD1 or TRBD2 (5 bases each). Germline-derived CDR1 and CDR2 are MNHEY and SVGAGI. Trimming took 2 bases from V and 4 from J, leaving 15 bases between them. This CDR3 is built from 16 residues.

This chain uses TRBV2 with TRBJ2-3, with D uncertain. The CDR3 extends over 14 amino acids. The V and J ends lost 6 bases and 6 bases respectively, with 16 bases between them. Germline CDR1 is SNHLY and CDR2 is FYNNEI. The CDR3 loop reads CASRRISGADTQYF. The DNA for the CDR3 is TGTGCCAGCAGGCGGATTAGTGGTGCGGATACGCAGTATTTT.

The V call is TRBV5-1, the J call TRBJ2-6, with TRBD1 as a possible D gene (6 bases). This CDR3 has 15 amino acids. V lost 2 bases to trimming and J lost 4 bases, with 10 bases between them. The V gene's germline CDR1 is SGHRS and CDR2 YFSETQ. CDR3 bases: TGCGCCAGCAGCTTTGACAGGCCAGGGGCCAACGTCCTGACTTTC. This encodes CASSFDRPGANVLTF.

The chain recombines TRBV2 with TRBJ1-1; D may be TRBD1 (5 bases). Germline values: CDR1 SNHLY, CDR2 FYNNEI. The CDR3 has 14 residues. V lost 7 bases, J lost 1 base, and 13 bases lay in between. The CDR3 spells CASNMGPRNTEAFF. In nucleotides, the CDR3 is TGTGCCAGCAATATGGGACCGCGGAACACTGAAGCTTTCTTT.